In its sample, the clone carrying this TCR beta chain was seen once. Its target is unknown. This sample was included in a study of T cell responses to AZD1222 COVID-19 vaccine. General study findings and limits: Baseline testing showed seropositivity in only six AZD1222 recipients.

Profiling relied on immunoSEQ multiplex PCR, and the TCRdb table lists in-frame clones only, not all of them. The sample gives 83,000 or so clones, around 90% of which show up once; more than 25% is in the top ten. The V segment lost 3 bases and the J segment 1 base; nucleotides outside the gene matches: 7. There are 15 residues in the CDR3. Germline CDR1 and CDR2: DFQATT and SNEGSKA (reference sequence). Combined were second doses at about 4 or about 12 weeks. The specimen comprised peripheral blood, sampled 28 days after the second AZD1222 dose. The sequence derives from an adult who received the AZD1222 COVID-19 vaccine. The chain uses TRBV20-1 and TRBJ2-3; 7 bases match TRBD1. The CDR3 spells CSASARDRGTDTQYF. The CDR3, as DNA: TGCAGTGCTAGTGCTAGAGACAGGGGCACAGATACGCAGTATTTT.